Sequencing of this T cell receptor (beta chain) was carried out in a study of human T cells and chemical hapten exposure. Overall study: Mainly, slight library volume differences in the pool made TCR yields vary.

This clonotype was found many times. The target antigen is unknown. The time point denotes: healthy volunteer bleed at 2 weeks. It was from unfractionated whole blood that total RNA was extracted. Findings and limits, study-wide: After DPC sensitization, TCRs above 1 in 1000 frequency showed no change.

The germline V gene encodes CDR1 SEHNR and CDR2 FQNEAQ (reference sequence). Unmatched junction bases numbered 9, after V lost 0 bases and J lost 5 bases. The CDR3 totals 17 residues. For the library, individual cDNA molecules each received unique molecular identifiers. Original processing methods: Samples contained a median of approximately 100,000 TCRs, with a range of about 23,224 to 700,000. A single record per CDR3 protein comes from TCRdb applying MiXCR to the RACE reads. The V and J calls were not made by the authors but by TCRdb's processing. This table has under 95,000 distinct CDR3 sequences, roughly 8% appearing once.

Sequenced: whole blood. The sequence was obtained from a female donor in good health. Some clones in this sample may be carry-over from other donors' samples. The chain employs TRBV7-9 and TRBJ2-3; 9 bases fit TRBD2. The CDR3 reads CASSLAQGLAIGDTQYF. CDR3 sequence (DNA): TGTGCCAGCAGCTTAGCGCAAGGACTAGCGATCGGAGATACGCAGTATTTT.